This section outlines one T cell receptor (beta chain) sequence together with its context. The sample originates from a study of blood T cells in healthy people across ages. The second PCR ran roughly 6 to 11 cycles with a sample-barcoded 5' primer and J-beta primers. TCRdb processed the 5' RACE reads anew with MiXCR; each CDR3 protein has one entry. The sample contains some 800,000 distinct CDR3 sequences, around 43% of which appear only once. The material sequenced was blood. This receptor was identified in a man in his sixties in good health.

CDR3 region: CASSLGPGQGWTYEQYF. The CDR3 DNA reads TGTGCCAGCAGCTTAGGGCCGGGACAGGGATGGACCTACGAGCAGTACTTC. The V and J genes are TRBV11-1 and TRBJ2-7; 9 bases match TRBD1. The V segment lost 1 base and the J segment 2 bases; nucleotides outside the gene matches: 9. The germline CDR1 and CDR2 sequences are SGHAT and FQDESV (reference sequence). The CDR3 has 17 residues.